This TCR beta chain was captured in a study of cytotoxic CD8 clonotypes in ibrutinib-treated CLL. Turning to this clone: Its antigen remains unidentified.

General study points: Treatment left the uncommon public clonotypes either contracted or stable in frequency. Clonality was higher at baseline than in age-matched healthy donors and tracked circulating CD8+ T-cell counts.

Per the germline V gene, CDR1 is ENHRY and CDR2 is SYGVKD. This CDR3 contains 16 residues. J was trimmed by 4 bases and V by 4 bases; bases with no gene match: 11. Assay used: immunoSEQ multiplex PCR; TCRdb lists only in-frame clones, some missing. The table shows about 300,000 clones, with roughly four fifths occurring only once. The source is a human donor with chronic lymphocytic leukemia. The V and J genes are TRBV10-3 and TRBJ1-1, with 8 bases identical to TRBD1. The sample here was PBMCs, taken at disease progression, from a patient treated with ibrutinib. In DNA, the CDR3 is TGTGCCATCAGTGGGGGGCAGGGGGCGTGGAGCACTGAAGCTTTCTTT. Protein product: CAISGGQGAWSTEAFF.